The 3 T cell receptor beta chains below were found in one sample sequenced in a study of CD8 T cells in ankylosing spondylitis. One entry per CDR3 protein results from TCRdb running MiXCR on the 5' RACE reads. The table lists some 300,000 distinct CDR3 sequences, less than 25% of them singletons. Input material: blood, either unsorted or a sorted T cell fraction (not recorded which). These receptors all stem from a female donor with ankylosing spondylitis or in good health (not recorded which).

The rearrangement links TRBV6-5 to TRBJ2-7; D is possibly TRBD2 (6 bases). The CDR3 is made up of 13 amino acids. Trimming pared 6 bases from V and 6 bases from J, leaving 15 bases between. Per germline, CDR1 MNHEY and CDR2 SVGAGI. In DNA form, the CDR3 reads TGTGCCAGCAGCTACCCCGGGGGATCCGAGCAGTACTTC. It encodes CASSYPGGSEQYF.

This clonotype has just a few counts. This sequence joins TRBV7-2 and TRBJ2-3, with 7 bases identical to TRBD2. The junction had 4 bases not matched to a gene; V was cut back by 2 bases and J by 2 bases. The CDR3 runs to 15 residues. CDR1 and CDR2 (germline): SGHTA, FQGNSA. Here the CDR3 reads CASSLQAGTTDTQYF. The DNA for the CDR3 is TGTGCCAGCAGCTTACAAGCGGGAACCACAGATACGCAGTATTTT.

CDR3 sequence: CSARDRDSGANVLTF. For the CDR3, the DNA is TGCAGTGCTAGAGATCGGGACTCTGGGGCCAACGTCCTGACTTTC. The V gene is TRBV20-1, the J gene TRBJ2-6; D perhaps matches TRBD2 (5 bases). The V gene lost 0 bases and the J gene lost 0 bases, with 6 bases spanning the gap. The germline V gene has CDR1 DFQATT and CDR2 SNEGSKA (reference sequence). The CDR3 extends over 15 amino acids.